The clone carrying this TCR beta chain has only a few counts. The target antigen is unknown. This sample stems from a study of T-cell memory formation after mild COVID-19. Whole-study results and caveats: Contracting clones from day 15 to 85 had balanced CD4/CD8; later expanders favoured CD4+.

TCRdb reanalysed the 5' RACE reads using MiXCR and keeps one entry per CDR3 protein. The sample has fewer than 250,000 distinct CDR3 sequences, roughly 10% seen once. The CDR3 loop spans 15 amino acids. Germline loops: CDR1 SEHNR, CDR2 FQNEAQ (reference sequence). V dropped 5 bases and J dropped 3 bases, with 16 bases sitting between them. Sequenced: PBMCs or a T cell subset sorted from them (not recorded which). This receptor was identified in a man aged 18 to 29 who had mild COVID-19 (a few samples of this study predate the infection). Cell type and time point are not known. This chain connects TRBV7-9 to TRBJ1-1, with D uncertain. The CDR3 loop reads CASSPKNIGDTEAFF. In nucleotides, the CDR3 is TGTGCCAGCAGCCCAAAGAATATAGGCGACACTGAAGCTTTCTTT.